This T cell receptor (beta chain) was captured by sequencing in a study of low-dose radiotherapy and immunotherapy resistance in tumors (dated by TCRdb to between 2021 and 2024). Describing the broader study: In Cohort 1, each fraction delivered 0.5 Gy every 2 weeks, and the prescribed total PTV dose was 6.5 Gy. Cohort 2 received 1 Gy per fraction every two weeks, with a total of 13 Gy over 26 weeks. Patients were given nivolumab as a 240 mg flat dose every two weeks and ipilimumab at 1 mg/kg every six weeks, with both drugs delivered intravenously. Cyclophosphamide 200 mg/m2 was given intravenously every two weeks, one day before each radiation and immunotherapy administration. Starting on cycle 1 day 1, patients took 300 mg of aspirin by mouth once daily for four cycles. No randomization into treatment groups was done for the people taking part in the trial. The translational analysis covered eight patients: three from the first dose cohort and the first five from the second dose cohort.

TCRdb shows the sequencer as Illumina HiSeq 2500. To make first-strand cDNA, Superscript III was used along with a set of TRAV- and TRBV-specific primers so that both the TCRalpha and TCRbeta chains were covered. A roughly 19-cycle PCR with Phusion amplified the TCRs, pairing a constant-region primer with the adapter that was attached to the V primers. Isolated mRNA was amplified with the MessageAmp II aRNA Amplification Kit, using a roughly 17-hour in vitro transcription at 37°C. The Dynabeads mRNA DIRECT Purification Kit was used to isolate mRNA for TCR sequencing. Indexed Illumina adapters were added in a second Phusion PCR of 25 cycles, after which AMPure XP beads were used to purify the products. Per the source publication's procedure: Custom Perl scripts were used to pool TCR sequences that encoded the same protein, to remove out-of-frame sequences, and to calculate the abundance of each clonotype. The analysis excluded TCR sequences that were supported by just one read. The metrics used to describe the repertoires included Shannon entropy, Gini index, clonality, richness, and the frequency of TCRs shared between repertoires. TCRdb reran the public reads through fastp at Q25 and MiXCR, keeping productive beta chains. Each CDR3 protein appears once, grouped with its most common genes and DNA. The V and J calls reflect TCRdb's pipeline rather than the authors' work. Counted in this sample were 80,000 to 90,000 distinct CDR3 sequences; over 15% of them appeared once. The top ten hold roughly 2.8% of the sample.

The trim is 0 bases for V and 0 bases for J, with a gap of 7 bases between the germline ends. The germline V gene encodes CDR1 SGDLS and CDR2 YYNGEE. The CDR3 has 14 amino acids, counting the end cysteine and phenylalanine. Here the CDR3 DNA is all that survives: 42 bases in frame from base 1. This sample's time point label indicates: before trial treatment. Donors were enrolled in RACIN, a single-arm phase I dose-escalation trial combining nivolumab, ipilimumab, aspirin, low-dose cyclophosphamide and low-dose radiotherapy. Patients with advanced, TIL-negative solid tumors were considered eligible. This clonotype was seen ten or more times. No antigen is known for it. Qualities for individual bases were not recorded, and no much larger clone is one base off.

This sequence uses TRBV9 and TRBJ2-7; the D gene is not confidently resolved. The receptor was derived from a male donor with prostate cancer. This sample comprised PBMCs, obtained before treatment. For the CDR3, the sequence is CASSVEAASYEQYF. The DNA is as follows: TGTGCCAGCAGCGTAGAGGCGGCCTCCTACGAGCAGTACTTC.